A single sample is the source of the 11 T cell receptor beta chains below, sequenced in a study of blood T cell repertoires in COVID-19. Clones were read by immunoSEQ multiplex PCR, and TCRdb kept only the in-frame ones, dropping some. Of approximately 70,000 clones listed, about 93% are singletons. The material sequenced was peripheral blood. The source is a human donor in a cohort sampled during active COVID-19.

The J gene is TRBJ1-1, the V gene TRBV6-1; maybe TRBD1 (6 bases). Germline CDR1 MNHNS, CDR2 SASEGT. There are 17 residues in the CDR3. Trimming stripped 3 bases from V and 1 base from J, with 18 bases between. DNA for the CDR3: TGTGCCAGCAGTGAGCACAGGGAGAGAAATTGGAACACTGAAGCTTTCTTT. This gives the protein CASSEHRERNWNTEAFF.

This clone was seen a single time. The chain links TRBV28 to TRBJ2-7; D is possibly TRBD1 (5 bases). V dropped 6 bases and J dropped 3 bases, with 12 bases sitting between them. The CDR3 runs to 13 residues. Germline V gene sequence: CDR1 MDHEN, CDR2 SYDVKM. Written as DNA, the CDR3 is TGTGCCAGCAGCTCACCGGACAACTACGAGCAGTACTTC. Protein sequence: CASSSPDNYEQYF.

The count of this clone is one. The V call is TRBV2, the J call TRBJ1-6, with D possibly TRBD1 on 6 matching bases. The CDR3 loop spans 15 amino acids. Trimming took off 6 bases at V and 7 bases at J, with 16 bases between the two ends. Germline lookup yields CDR1 SNHLY and CDR2 FYNNEI. The CDR3 here is CASSASTGLNSPLHF. CDR3 coding DNA: TGTGCCAGCAGCGCGAGTACAGGGCTCAATTCACCCCTCCACTTT.

The chain carries TRBV2 and TRBJ1-2, with a tentative D call TRBD1 (6 bases). CDR3 size: 12 residues. V gave up 11 bases and J gave up 2 bases, with 12 bases separating them. Germline CDR1 reads SNHLY; CDR2 reads FYNNEI. The chain's CDR3 is CAGSGQNYGYTF. Written as DNA, the CDR3 is TGTGCCGGGAGTGGACAGAACTATGGCTACACCTTC.

The chain couples TRBV18 to TRBJ2-7; no reliable D call. The germline V gene has CDR1 KGHSH and CDR2 LQKENI. V lost 2 bases, J lost 3 bases, and 8 bases lay in between. The CDR3 length is 13 residues. CDR3 residues: CASSPSENYEQYF. CDR3 bases: TGTGCCAGCTCACCATCCGAGAACTACGAGCAGTACTTC.

This chain joins TRBV24-1 and TRBJ1-2; no firm D call. Trimming removed 5 bases from V and 10 bases from J, with 13 bases in between. Germline CDR1 is KGHDR and CDR2 is SFDVKD. The CDR3 loop spans 12 amino acids. CDR3 nucleotide sequence: TGTGCCACCAGTGTCTCGACACCATCCTACACCTTC. Its protein is CATSVSTPSYTF.

The CDR3 region is CASSLAKGAGGGREAFF. CDR3 bases: TGTGCCAGCAGCTTAGCAAAGGGGGCTGGAGGCGGGCGTGAAGCTTTCTTT. V and J are TRBV11-2 and TRBJ1-1; 7 nucleotides agree with TRBD1. The CDR3 spans 17 residues. V was clipped by 1 base and J by 7 bases; unmatched bases: 15. From germline, CDR1 is SGHAT and CDR2 FQNNGV.

The chain employs TRBV10-2 and TRBJ1-1, with D unclear. The germline V gene has CDR1 WSHSY and CDR2 SAAADI. The V gene lost 4 bases and the J gene lost 7 bases, with 13 bases spanning the gap. CDR3 length equals 13 residues. The CDR3 region has the DNA TGCGCCAGCAGTGTTCTAGATTTTCATGAAGCTTTCTTT. Amino acids: CASSVLDFHEAFF.

The genes are TRBV3-1 (or the pseudogene TRBV3-2) and TRBJ1-3; D call uncertain. The CDR3 has 15 amino acids. The V end lost 1 base, the J end lost 2 bases, and 9 bases lay between the germline ends. Germline V CDR1 and CDR2: LGHDT, YNNKEL (reference sequence). CDR3 sequence: CASSQGGGAGNTIYF. CDR3 nucleotide sequence: TGTGCCAGCAGCCAAGGAGGCGGGGCTGGAAACACCATATATTTT.

The chain employs TRBV4-1 and TRBJ2-7; a weak D match, TRBD2 (5 bases). Per the germline V gene, CDR1 is MGHRA and CDR2 is YSYEKL. V lost 0 bases to trimming and J lost 6 bases, with 18 bases between them. This CDR3 has 16 residues. In nucleotides, the CDR3 is TGCGCCAGCAGCCAAGATGGAGGCAGAGCCTGGGGCGAGCAGTACTTC. Its translation: CASSQDGGRAWGEQYF.

This rearrangement joins TRBV7-3 to TRBJ2-7; TRBD1 matches at 10 bases. Trimming cost V 6 bases and J 0 bases; bases outside gene matches: 11. CDR1 is SGHTA and CDR2 is FQGTGA in the germline V gene. The CDR3 covers 17 residues. CDR3 amino acids: CASSSGTGAPSSYEQYF. In nucleotides, the CDR3 is TGTGCCAGCAGTTCCGGGACAGGGGCCCCAAGCTCCTACGAGCAGTACTTC.